Below, 12 T cell receptor beta chains from the same sample are listed, as sequenced in a study of molecular identifiers for immune sequencing clone quantification. TCRdb re-called the PCR reads with MiXCR, one entry per CDR3 protein. The repertoire holds nearly 55,000 distinct CDR3 sequences, with roughly 36% as singletons. Sequencing used naive CD8+ T cells from blood, with Jurkat cell RNA spiked in. Subset given: FACS-sorted CD8+CD4-CCR7+CD45RA+ naive T cells. These receptors all stem from a human donor in good health. Some libraries in this study had Jurkat cell RNA spiked in.

This clonotype was seen repeatedly, ten times or more. The rearrangement joins TRBV5-1 to TRBJ2-7; 7 positions agree with TRBD1. V was pared by 0 bases and J by 3 bases, with 9 bases of the junction left unmatched. The CDR3 is 16 amino acids. The V gene's germline CDR1 is SGHRS and CDR2 YFSETQ. The chain's CDR3 is CASSLAGGQGVYEQYF. As DNA, the CDR3 is TGCGCCAGCAGCTTGGCCGGCGGGCAGGGGGTCTACGAGCAGTACTTC. The full variable domain, with the rest looked up from reference TRBV5-1 and TRBJ2-7, is KAGVTQTPRYLIKTRGQQVTLSCSPISGHRSVSWYQQTPGQGLQFLFEYFSETQRNKGNFPGRFSGRQFSNSRSEMNVSTLELGDSALYLCASSLAGGQGVYEQYFGPGTRLTVT.

This clonotype was counted only a few times. The chain links TRBV20-1 to TRBJ2-7, with D perhaps being TRBD1 or TRBD2 (7 bases each). The ends were cut back, 6 bases at V and 4 bases at J, with 19 bases in the middle. Germline lookup yields CDR1 DFQATT and CDR2 SNEGSKA (reference sequence). The CDR3 sequence is 14 residues long. This CDR3 is CSAADREGAYEQYF. The CDR3 DNA is TGCAGTGCGGCAGACAGGGAGGGGGCGTACGAGCAGTACTTC.

As for this clonotype: This may stem from a read error, because a much larger clone lies one nucleotide away. This sequence joins TRBV9 and TRBJ2-5; unclear D gene. The germline V gene encodes CDR1 SGDLS and CDR2 YYNGEE. The CDR3 sequence is 12 residues long. V dropped 4 bases and J dropped 4 bases, with 8 bases sitting between them. In DNA, the CDR3 is TGTGCCAGCAGCCCGTACCTAGAGACCCAGTACTTC. It encodes CASSPYLETQYF.

The chain joins TRBV5-1 to TRBJ2-3; no firm D call. Trimming cost V 4 bases and J 0 bases, with 12 bases left between them. Germline V gene sequence: CDR1 SGHRS, CDR2 YFSETQ. This CDR3 contains 15 residues. The CDR3, as DNA: TGCGCCAGCAGCATGTACGAATATAGCACAGATACGCAGTATTTT. Translation gives CASSMYEYSTDTQYF.

There are many counts of this clonotype. The chain combines TRBV5-6 with TRBJ2-7; TRBD2 matches at 10 bases. Germline CDR1 reads SGHDT; CDR2 reads YYEEEE. This CDR3 has 15 amino acids. V dropped 4 bases and J dropped 2; count of bases not matched to a gene: 6. The CDR3 nucleotides are TGTGCCAGCAGCGGGTGGACTAGCGGCCCCTACGAGCAGTACTTC. It yields the protein CASSGWTSGPYEQYF.

This clonotype occurred a few times. In DNA, the CDR3 is TGTGCTAGTGGTTTGGTTCCTAGCGGGTCCCTAACGAACACCGGGGAGCTGTTTTTT. It encodes CASGLVPSGSLTNTGELFF. V gene TRBV12-5 combines with J gene TRBJ2-2, with 8 bases lining up with TRBD2. The germline CDR1 and CDR2 sequences are LGHNT and FRNRAP. With V trimmed by 0 bases and J by 0 bases, 9 bases remained unmatched. The CDR3 covers 19 residues. The full variable domain, completed using reference TRBV12-5 and TRBJ2-2, is DARVTQTPRHKVTEMGQEVTMRCQPILGHNTVFWYRQTMMQGLELLAYFRNRAPLDDSGMPKDRFSAEMPDATLATLKIQPSEPRDSAVYFCASGLVPSGSLTNTGELFFGEGSRLTVL.

To note about this clonotype: A clone one base away is much larger, so this may be a read error. The rearrangement uses TRBV29-1 and TRBJ1-1; 8 bases fit TRBD1. CDR1 and CDR2 from the germline V gene are SQVTM and ANQGSEA. The V gene end was trimmed by 6 bases and the J gene end by 5 bases; junction bases not matched to a gene: 8. The CDR3 is 13 residues long. CDR3 residues: CSVDTGGVTEAFF. CDR3 nucleotides: TGCAGCGTGGACACAGGGGGGGTGACTGAAGCTTTCTTT.

This clonotype was detected ten times or more. The rearrangement uses TRBV9 and TRBJ2-5; 7 nucleotides match TRBD2. Germline trimming cut 3 bases from V and 1 base from J; bases unmatched to any gene: 6. Looked up from germline, CDR1 is SGDLS and CDR2 is YYNGEE. The CDR3 spans 15 residues. DNA for the CDR3: TGTGCCAGCAGCGCCGGGACTACCTCCCAAGAGACCCAGTACTTC. Amino acids: CASSAGTTSQETQYF.

A word on this clonotype: A much larger clone lies one base from this, so it may be a read error. This chain uses TRBV4-3 with TRBJ2-1; 8 nucleotides line up with TRBD1. In germline, CDR1 is LGHNA, CDR2 YSLEER. The CDR3 consists of 15 residues. Losses at the gene ends were 1 base for V and 6 bases for J; bases not matched to a gene: 5. For the CDR3, the DNA is TGCGCCAGCAGCCAAGGGCAGGGGGCGTTCAATGAGCAGTTCTTC. Translated: CASSQGQGAFNEQFF.

This clonotype was seen repeatedly, ten times or more. The chain joins TRBV9 to TRBJ2-2; weak D call: TRBD2 (5 bases). Germline CDR1 reads SGDLS; CDR2 reads YYNGEE. The CDR3 runs to 12 residues. V shed 5 bases and J shed 6 bases, with 8 bases lying between them. In nucleotides, the CDR3 is TGTGCCAGCAGAGGAGGCTCCGGGGAGCTGTTTTTT. As protein: CASRGGSGELFF.

Comments on this clonotype: A much larger clone sits a single nucleotide away, making a read error possible. The V call is TRBV13, the J call TRBJ2-7; D gene unclear. Germline values: CDR1 PRHDT, CDR2 FYEKMQ (reference sequence). The CDR3 extends over 15 amino acids. This CDR3 reads CASSLAMTQPYEQCF. The CDR3 region has the DNA TGTGCCAGCAGCTTAGCTATGACCCAGCCCTACGAGCAGTGCTTC.

This clonotype was seen repeatedly, ten times or more. The J gene is TRBJ2-7, the V gene TRBV7-8; D remains unclear. The length of the CDR3 is 15 residues. Germline CDR1 and CDR2: SGHVS and FQNEAQ. Trimming took 5 bases from V and 1 from J, leaving 15 bases between them. The CDR3 nucleotides read TGTGCCAGCAGCGGACCCGGAGTCCATTCCTACGAGCAGTACTTC. It specifies CASSGPGVHSYEQYF.